Listed here is a single TCR beta chain. This entry is derived from a study of blood T cell repertoires in COVID-19. This CDR3 is 15 amino acids long. Trimming took off 1 base at V and 4 bases at J, with 13 bases between the two ends. Germline lookup yields CDR1 MNHNS and CDR2 SASEGT. Sequencing was performed with immunoSEQ multiplex PCR; in TCRdb, only in-frame clones are kept and a portion is missing. The data show about 300,000 clones, approximately 90% seen once. The TCR sequence derives from a man between 40 and 49 years old with acute or convalescent COVID-19. The sample was peripheral blood. The chain joins TRBV6-1 to TRBJ1-2; D unresolved. CDR3 in amino acids: CASSEGNSWRYGYTF. CDR3 DNA: TGTGCCAGCAGTGAAGGCAACAGCTGGCGCTATGGCTACACCTTC.